At least ten counts were recorded for the clone carrying this T cell receptor beta chain. What it binds is not known. These data originate in a study of shared clonotypes between healthy human individuals. Study conclusions and caveats: Relative to their counterparts shared across all four donors, non-shared clonotypes exhibited diminished generation probabilities. Few donors restricted represented genetic and exposure-history diversity.

The V gene's germline CDR1 is MDHEN and CDR2 SYDVKM. V dropped 5 bases and J dropped 1; count of bases not matched to a gene: 8. The CDR3 spans 16 residues. Donors had no recently reported acute infections or vaccinations and were HIV-negative. In the original analysis: In the immunoSEQ data, sequences were junction-only and lacked quality scores, so filtering differed. TCRdb's table, derived via immunoSEQ multiplex PCR, lists solely in-frame clones and lacks some. The DNA was the basis for D and trimming; V, J and clone size are from that table. The table includes 1,100,000 or so clones, around 78% detected once.

The origin of this receptor is a man aged 18 to 30 in good health. Some clones in this sample may be carry-over from other donors' samples. The gene calls are TRBV28 and TRBJ1-5; the match to TRBD1 covers 7 bases. Sequencing was performed on memory CD4+ T cells from PBMCs. The subset: CD45RA-negative fraction. The CDR3 DNA sequence: TGTGCCAGCAGTCCCGCCCGGGGACAGAGCAATCAGCCCCAGCATTTT. Translating it yields CASSPARGQSNQPQHF.